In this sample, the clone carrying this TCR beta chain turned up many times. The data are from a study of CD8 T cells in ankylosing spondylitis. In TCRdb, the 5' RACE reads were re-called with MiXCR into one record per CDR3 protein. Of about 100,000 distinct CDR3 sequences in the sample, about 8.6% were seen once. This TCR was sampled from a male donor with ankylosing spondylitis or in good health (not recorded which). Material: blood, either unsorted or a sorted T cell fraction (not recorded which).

The CDR3 here is CASSRTSERTDTQYF. The CDR3 nucleotides are TGTGCCAGCAGTCGGACTAGCGAGAGAACAGATACGCAGTATTTT. The V and J genes are TRBV5-4 and TRBJ2-3, with 9 nucleotides matching TRBD2. The germline CDR1 and CDR2 sequences are SGHNT and YYREEE (reference sequence). Losses at the gene ends were 5 bases for V and 3 bases for J; bases not matched to a gene: 7. There are 15 residues in the CDR3.